What follows is one TCR beta chain and its context. Of the isolated RNA, all was reverse transcribed, and so the sequenced material was expressed TCRB transcripts. Generated by immunoSEQ multiplex PCR, the TCRdb table keeps only in-frame clones and is missing some. The sample shows under 400,000 clones, roughly 12% of them seen only once. This CDR3 spans 17 amino acids. Trimming cost V 5 bases and J 0 bases; bases outside gene matches: 12. The germline gives CDR1 SEHNR, CDR2 FQNEAQ (reference sequence). These data are taken from a study of beta chain features in type 1 diabetes. Sequencing was carried out using naive CD4+ T cells from blood. This TCR was sampled from a man between 18 and 35 years old in good health. The J gene is TRBJ2-7, the V gene TRBV7-9; TRBD1 matches at 8 bases. CDR3 region: CASSIATGAIPSYEQYF. For the CDR3, the DNA is TGTGCCAGCAGCATTGCGACAGGGGCGATCCCCTCCTACGAGCAGTACTTC.